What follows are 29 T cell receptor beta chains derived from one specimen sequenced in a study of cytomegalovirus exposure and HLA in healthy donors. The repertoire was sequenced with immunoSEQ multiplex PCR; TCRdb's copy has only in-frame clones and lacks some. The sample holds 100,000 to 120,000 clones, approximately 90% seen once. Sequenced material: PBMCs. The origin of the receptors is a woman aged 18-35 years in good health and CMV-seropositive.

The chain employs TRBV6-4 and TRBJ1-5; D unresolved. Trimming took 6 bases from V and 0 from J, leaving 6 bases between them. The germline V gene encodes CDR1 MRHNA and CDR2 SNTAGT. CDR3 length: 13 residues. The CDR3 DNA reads TGTGCCAGCAGGGGCACTAGCAATCAGCCCCAGCATTTT. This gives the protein CASRGTSNQPQHF.

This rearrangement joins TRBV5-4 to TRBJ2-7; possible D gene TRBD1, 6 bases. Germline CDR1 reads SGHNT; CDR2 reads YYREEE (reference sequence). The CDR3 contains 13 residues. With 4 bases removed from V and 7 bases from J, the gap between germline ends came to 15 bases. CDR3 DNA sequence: TGTGCCAGCAGCCCCGGACAGTTAGGAGAGCAGTACTTC. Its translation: CASSPGQLGEQYF.

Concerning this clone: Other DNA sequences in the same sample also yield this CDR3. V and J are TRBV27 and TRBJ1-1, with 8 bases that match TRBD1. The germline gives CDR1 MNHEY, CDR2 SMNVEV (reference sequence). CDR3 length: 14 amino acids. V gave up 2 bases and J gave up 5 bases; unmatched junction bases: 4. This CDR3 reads CASSLQGARTEAFF. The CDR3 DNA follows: TGTGCCAGCAGTTTACAGGGGGCGCGAACTGAAGCTTTCTTT.

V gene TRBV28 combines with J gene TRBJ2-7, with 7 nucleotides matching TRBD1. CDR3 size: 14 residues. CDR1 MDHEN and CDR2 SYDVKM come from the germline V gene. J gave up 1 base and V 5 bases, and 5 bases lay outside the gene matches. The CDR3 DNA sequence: TGTGCCAGCAGTCTGTGGGACAGTTCCTACGAGCAGTACTTC. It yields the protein CASSLWDSSYEQYF.

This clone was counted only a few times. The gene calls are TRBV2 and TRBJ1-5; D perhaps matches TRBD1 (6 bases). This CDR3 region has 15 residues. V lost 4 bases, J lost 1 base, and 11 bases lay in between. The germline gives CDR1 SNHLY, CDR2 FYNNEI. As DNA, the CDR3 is TGTGCCAGCAGTGTAAGTCAGGGGAGCAATCAGCCCCAGCATTTT. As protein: CASSVSQGSNQPQHF.

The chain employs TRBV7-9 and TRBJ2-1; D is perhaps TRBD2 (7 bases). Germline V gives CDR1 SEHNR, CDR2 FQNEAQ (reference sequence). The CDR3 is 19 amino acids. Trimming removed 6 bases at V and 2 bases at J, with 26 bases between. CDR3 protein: CASSHLLRRGGGTYNEQFF. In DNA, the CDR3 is TGTGCCAGCAGTCATCTCCTAAGGCGCGGGGGCGGAACCTACAATGAGCAGTTCTTC.

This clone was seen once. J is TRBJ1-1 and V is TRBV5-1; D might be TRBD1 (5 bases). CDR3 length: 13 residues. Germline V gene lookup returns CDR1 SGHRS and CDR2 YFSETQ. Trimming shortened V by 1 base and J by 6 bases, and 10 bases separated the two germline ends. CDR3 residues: CASSLQGGPEAFF. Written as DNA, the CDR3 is TGCGCCAGCAGCTTGCAGGGAGGTCCTGAAGCTTTCTTT.

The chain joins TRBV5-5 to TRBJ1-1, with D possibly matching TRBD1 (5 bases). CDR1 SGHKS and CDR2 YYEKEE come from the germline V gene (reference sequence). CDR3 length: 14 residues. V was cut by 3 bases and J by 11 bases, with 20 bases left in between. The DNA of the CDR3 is TGTGCCAGCAGCTCTGTGTGGGGCCTACAAAAGGCTTTCTTT. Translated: CASSSVWGLQKAFF.

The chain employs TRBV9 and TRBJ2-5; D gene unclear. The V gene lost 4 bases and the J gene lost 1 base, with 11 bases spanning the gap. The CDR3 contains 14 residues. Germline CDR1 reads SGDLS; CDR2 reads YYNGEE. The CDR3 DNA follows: TGTGCCAGCAGCCCGTCCGGTATCCAAGAGACCCAGTACTTC. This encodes CASSPSGIQETQYF.

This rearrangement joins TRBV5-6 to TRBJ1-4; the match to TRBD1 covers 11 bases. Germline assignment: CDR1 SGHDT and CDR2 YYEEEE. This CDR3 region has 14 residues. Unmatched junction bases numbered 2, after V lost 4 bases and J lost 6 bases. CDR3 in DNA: TGTGCCAGCAGCAGGACAGGGGGCTATGAAAAACTGTTTTTT. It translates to CASSRTGGYEKLFF.

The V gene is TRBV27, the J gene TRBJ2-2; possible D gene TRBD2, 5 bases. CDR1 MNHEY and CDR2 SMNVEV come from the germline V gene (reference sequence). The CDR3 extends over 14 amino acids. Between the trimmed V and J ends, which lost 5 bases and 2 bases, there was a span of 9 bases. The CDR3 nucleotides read TGTGCCAGCAGTCTTGGACTTAACACCGGGGAGCTGTTTTTT. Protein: CASSLGLNTGELFF.

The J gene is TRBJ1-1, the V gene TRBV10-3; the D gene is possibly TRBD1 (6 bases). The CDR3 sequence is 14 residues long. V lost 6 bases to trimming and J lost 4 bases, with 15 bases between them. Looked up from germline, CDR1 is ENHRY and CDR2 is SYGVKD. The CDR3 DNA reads TGTGCCATCAGGAACAGGGAAGGAGTCACTGAAGCTTTCTTT. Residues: CAIRNREGVTEAFF.

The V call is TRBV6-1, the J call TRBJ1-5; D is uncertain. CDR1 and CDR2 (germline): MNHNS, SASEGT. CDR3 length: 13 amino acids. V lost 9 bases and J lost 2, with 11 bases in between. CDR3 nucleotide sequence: TGTGCCAGTAGGGAATCAGGCAATCAGCCCCAGCATTTT. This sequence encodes CASRESGNQPQHF.

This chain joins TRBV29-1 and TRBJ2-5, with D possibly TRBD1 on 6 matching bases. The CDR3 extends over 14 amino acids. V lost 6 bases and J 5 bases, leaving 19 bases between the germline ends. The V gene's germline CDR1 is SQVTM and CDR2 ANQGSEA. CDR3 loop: CSVDLAGDLETQYF. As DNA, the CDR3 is TGCAGCGTCGATCTCGCAGGGGATTTGGAGACCCAGTACTTC.

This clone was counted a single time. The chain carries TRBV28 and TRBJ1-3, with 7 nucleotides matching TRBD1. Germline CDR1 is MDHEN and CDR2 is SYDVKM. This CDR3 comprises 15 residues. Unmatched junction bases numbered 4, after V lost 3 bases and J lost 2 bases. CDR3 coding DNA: TGTGCCAGCAGTTTGGTCACAGGGGCTGGAAACACCATATATTTT. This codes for CASSLVTGAGNTIYF.

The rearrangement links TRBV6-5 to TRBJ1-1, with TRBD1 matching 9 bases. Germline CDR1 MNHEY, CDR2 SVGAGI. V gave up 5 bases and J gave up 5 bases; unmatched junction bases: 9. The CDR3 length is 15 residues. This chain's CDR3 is CASSGARDRVTEAFF. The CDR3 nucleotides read TGTGCCAGCAGTGGCGCCCGGGACAGGGTGACTGAAGCTTTCTTT.

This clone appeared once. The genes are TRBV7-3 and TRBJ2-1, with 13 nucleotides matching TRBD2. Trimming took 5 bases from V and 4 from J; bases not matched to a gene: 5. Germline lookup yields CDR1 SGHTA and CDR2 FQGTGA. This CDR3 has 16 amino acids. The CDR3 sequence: CASSLGGLAGYNEQFF. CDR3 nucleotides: TGTGCCAGCAGCCTAGGGGGACTAGCGGGGTACAATGAGCAGTTCTTC.

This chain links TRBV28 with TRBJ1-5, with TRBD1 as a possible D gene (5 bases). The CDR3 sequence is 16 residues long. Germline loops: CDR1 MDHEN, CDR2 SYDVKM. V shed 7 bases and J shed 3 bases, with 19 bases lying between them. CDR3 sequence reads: CASNSRGGKDNQPQHF. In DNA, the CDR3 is TGTGCCAGCAATTCAAGGGGAGGGAAGGACAATCAGCCCCAGCATTTT.

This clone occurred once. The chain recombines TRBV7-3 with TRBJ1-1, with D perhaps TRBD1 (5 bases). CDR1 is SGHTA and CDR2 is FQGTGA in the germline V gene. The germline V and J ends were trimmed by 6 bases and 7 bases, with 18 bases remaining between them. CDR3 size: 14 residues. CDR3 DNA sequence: TGTGCCAGCAGGAAGGAAGGGGCAGCCTTTGAAGCTTTCTTT. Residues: CASRKEGAAFEAFF.

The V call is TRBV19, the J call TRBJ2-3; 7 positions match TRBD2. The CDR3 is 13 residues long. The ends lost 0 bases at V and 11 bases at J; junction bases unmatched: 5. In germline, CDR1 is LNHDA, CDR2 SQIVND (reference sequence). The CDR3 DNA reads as TGTGCCAGTAGTATAGACCAGACTAGCCTGCAGTATTTT. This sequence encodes CASSIDQTSLQYF.

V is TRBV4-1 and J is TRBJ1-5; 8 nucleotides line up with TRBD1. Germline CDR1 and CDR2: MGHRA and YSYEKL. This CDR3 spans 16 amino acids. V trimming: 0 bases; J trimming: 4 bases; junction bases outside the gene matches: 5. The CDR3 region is CASSQEVGTGNQPQHF. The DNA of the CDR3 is TGCGCCAGCAGCCAAGAAGTTGGGACAGGTAATCAGCCCCAGCATTTT.

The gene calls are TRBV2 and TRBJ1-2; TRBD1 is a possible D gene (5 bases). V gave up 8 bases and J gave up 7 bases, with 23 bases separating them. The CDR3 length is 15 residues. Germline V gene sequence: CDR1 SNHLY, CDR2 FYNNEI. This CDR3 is CASELEGARFGGYTF. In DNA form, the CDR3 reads TGTGCCAGCGAGCTTGAAGGGGCGCGTTTCGGTGGCTACACCTTC.

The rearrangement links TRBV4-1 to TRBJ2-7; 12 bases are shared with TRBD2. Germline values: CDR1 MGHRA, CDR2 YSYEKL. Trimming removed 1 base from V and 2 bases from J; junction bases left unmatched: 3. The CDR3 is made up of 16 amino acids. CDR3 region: CASSQATSGRTYEQYF. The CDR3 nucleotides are TGCGCCAGCAGCCAAGCAACTAGCGGGAGGACCTACGAGCAGTACTTC.

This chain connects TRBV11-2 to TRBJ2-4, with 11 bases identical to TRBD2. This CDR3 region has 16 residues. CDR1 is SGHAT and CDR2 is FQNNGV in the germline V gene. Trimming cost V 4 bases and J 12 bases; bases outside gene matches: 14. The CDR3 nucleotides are TGTGCCAGCAGCTCCCCCGGGACTAGCGGTTGGCAGTCTCAGTACTTC. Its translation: CASSSPGTSGWQSQYF.

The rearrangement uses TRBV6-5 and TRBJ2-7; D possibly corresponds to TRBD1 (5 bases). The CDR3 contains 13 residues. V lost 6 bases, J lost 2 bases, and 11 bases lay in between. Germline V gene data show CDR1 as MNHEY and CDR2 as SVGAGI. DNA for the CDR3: TGTGCCAGCAGGACCGACAGAGCCTACGAGCAGTACTTC. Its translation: CASRTDRAYEQYF.

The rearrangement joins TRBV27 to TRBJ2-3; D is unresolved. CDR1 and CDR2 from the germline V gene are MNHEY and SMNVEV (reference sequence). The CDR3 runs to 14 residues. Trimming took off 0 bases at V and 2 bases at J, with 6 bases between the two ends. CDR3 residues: CASSLSAHTDTQYF. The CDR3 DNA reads TGTGCCAGCAGTTTATCGGCCCACACAGATACGCAGTATTTT.

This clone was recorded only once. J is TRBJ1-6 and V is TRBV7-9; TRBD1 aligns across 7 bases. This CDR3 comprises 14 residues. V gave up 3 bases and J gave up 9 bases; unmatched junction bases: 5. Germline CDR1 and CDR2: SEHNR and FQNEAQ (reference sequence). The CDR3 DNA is TGTGCCAGCAGCTTGTCCCAGGGGGGTTCACCCCTCCACTTT. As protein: CASSLSQGGSPLHF.

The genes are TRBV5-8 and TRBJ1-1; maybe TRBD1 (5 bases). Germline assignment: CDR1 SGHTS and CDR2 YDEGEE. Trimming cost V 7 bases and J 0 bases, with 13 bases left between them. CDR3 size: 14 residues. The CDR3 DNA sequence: TGTGCCAGCGCCGCGGGGCGGATGAACACTGAAGCTTTCTTT. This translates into CASAAGRMNTEAFF.

The CDR3 bases are TGTGCCAGCAGTTACGGCGACAGGGCGACCTACGAGCAGTACTTC. It yields the protein CASSYGDRATYEQYF. The rearrangement links TRBV6-5 to TRBJ2-7, with TRBD1 matching over 7 bases. The CDR3 is 15 amino acids. Germline V gene sequence: CDR1 MNHEY, CDR2 SVGAGI. Unmatched junction bases numbered 6, after V lost 2 bases and J lost 2 bases.